The next 23 T cell receptor beta chains were all read from a single sample in a study of OX40 agonist ivuxolimab in advanced cancers. Profiling relied on immunoSEQ multiplex PCR, and the TCRdb table lists in-frame clones only, not all of them. This sample carries about 24,000 clones, more than 70% of them seen once, and the ten largest clones take approximately 17%. The source material was CD4+ or CD8+ T cells sorted from blood, sampled in a trial of the OX40 agonist ivuxolimab. The origin of the receptors is an adult with an advanced solid tumor such as melanoma, head and neck, liver or kidney cancer.

The rearrangement links TRBV4-1 to TRBJ2-3; TRBD2 matches 7 bases. V trimming: 0 bases; J trimming: 0 bases; junction bases outside the gene matches: 6. Germline V gene sequence: CDR1 MGHRA, CDR2 YSYEKL. The CDR3 extends over 17 amino acids. This chain's CDR3 is CASSQDPPGGSTDTQYF. Written as DNA, the CDR3 is TGCGCCAGCAGCCAAGATCCCCCGGGGGGAAGCACAGATACGCAGTATTTT.

The chain recombines TRBV9 with TRBJ2-3; tentative D call: TRBD1 (5 bases). CDR1 and CDR2 from the germline V gene are SGDLS and YYNGEE. The CDR3 runs to 14 residues. The V end was cut by 1 base, the J end by 4 bases, with 10 bases between. The CDR3 is CASSVSWGPDTQYF. CDR3 in DNA: TGTGCCAGCAGCGTAAGTTGGGGCCCAGATACGCAGTATTTT.

The chain has TRBV10-3 and TRBJ2-7, with 7 bases aligning to TRBD2. Germline V gene data show CDR1 as ENHRY and CDR2 as SYGVKD. The V segment lost 5 bases and the J segment 6 bases; nucleotides outside the gene matches: 13. The CDR3 runs 15 residues. The CDR3 DNA reads as TGTGCCATCAGTCCCCCCGGGGAGGGGTCTGTCGAGCAGTACTTC. Its translation is CAISPPGEGSVEQYF.

This chain uses TRBV7-3 with TRBJ2-7; 11 bases line up with TRBD2. V lost 2 bases to trimming and J lost 6 bases; unmatched junction nucleotides: 6. The CDR3 is 15 residues long. Germline V gene sequence: CDR1 SGHTA, CDR2 FQGTGA. The CDR3, as DNA: TGTGCCAGCAGCTTACAAAGGCTAGCGGGAGGCGAGCAGTACTTC. The encoded protein is CASSLQRLAGGEQYF.

The V and J genes are TRBV11-2 and TRBJ2-5; D is unresolved. CDR1 and CDR2 (germline): SGHAT, FQNNGV. This CDR3 spans 13 amino acids. V dropped 5 bases and J dropped 5 bases, with 12 bases sitting between them. The CDR3 reads CASSPGHGETQYF. For the CDR3, the DNA is TGTGCCAGCAGCCCGGGCCACGGGGAGACCCAGTACTTC.

This chain connects TRBV11-2 to TRBJ2-5; D tentatively reads TRBD1 or TRBD2 (5 bases each). Germline V gene data show CDR1 as SGHAT and CDR2 as FQNNGV. Trimming removed 0 bases from V and 5 bases from J, with 10 bases in between. The CDR3 length is 14 residues. CDR3 region: CASSLDGGPETQYF. The CDR3 DNA is TGTGCCAGCAGCTTAGATGGGGGTCCGGAGACCCAGTACTTC.

The gene calls are TRBV30 and TRBJ2-1; D assignment may be TRBD1 or TRBD2 (5 bases each). V dropped 2 bases and J dropped 2 bases, with 7 bases sitting between them. This CDR3 contains 13 residues. Germline lookup yields CDR1 GTSNPN and CDR2 SVGIG (reference sequence). CDR3 sequence: CAWSRDPYNEQFF. CDR3 nucleotide sequence: TGTGCCTGGAGTCGGGACCCCTACAATGAGCAGTTCTTC.

This chain joins TRBV5-6 and TRBJ2-2; TRBD1 matches 7 bases. CDR3 length equals 15 residues. The germline CDR1 and CDR2 sequences are SGHDT and YYEEEE. Losses at the gene ends were 0 bases for V and 4 bases for J; bases not matched to a gene: 3. CDR3 region: CASSLDRGGTGELFF. The CDR3 nucleotides read TGTGCCAGCAGCTTGGACAGGGGCGGCACCGGGGAGCTGTTTTTT.

The rearrangement joins TRBV7-2 to TRBJ2-2; 9 bases are a match to TRBD1. This CDR3 contains 15 residues. CDR1 and CDR2 (germline): SGHTA, FQGNSA. The V and J ends lost 5 bases and 0 bases, in that order; junction bases with no gene match: 1. CDR3 region: CASSRQGANTGELFF. Written as DNA, the CDR3 is TGTGCCAGCAGCCGACAGGGGGCGAACACCGGGGAGCTGTTTTTT.

The genes are TRBV7-2 and TRBJ1-3; no definite D call. The CDR3 contains 16 residues. V was trimmed by 0 bases and J by 0 bases, leaving 9 bases between them. Germline-derived CDR1 and CDR2 are SGHTA and FQGNSA. CDR3 residues: CASSLATGTSGNTIYF. The CDR3 DNA sequence: TGTGCCAGCAGCTTAGCGACGGGTACCTCTGGAAACACCATATATTTT.

The chain combines TRBV7-3 with TRBJ2-1; D possibly matches TRBD1 or TRBD2 (6 bases each). The CDR3 is 16 residues long. The V and J ends lost 3 bases and 0 bases respectively, with 12 bases between them. CDR1 SGHTA and CDR2 FQGTGA come from the germline V gene. The CDR3 sequence is CASSFYGGASYNEQFF. In DNA, the CDR3 is TGTGCCAGCAGCTTCTACGGGGGCGCCTCCTACAATGAGCAGTTCTTC.

The chain employs TRBV14 and TRBJ1-4; no reliable D call. Trimming left V 2 bases short and J 7 bases short, with 8 bases between. Germline loops: CDR1 SGHDN, CDR2 FVKESK. This CDR3 region has 13 residues. The CDR3 nucleotides read TGTGCCAGCAGCCAACAGTTGGGTGAAAAACTGTTTTTT. Encoded protein: CASSQQLGEKLFF.

This clone was recorded only once. This chain links TRBV7-8 with TRBJ1-1; D remains unclear. There are 15 residues in the CDR3. Germline loops: CDR1 SGHVS, CDR2 FQNEAQ. V dropped 2 bases and J dropped 6 bases, with 16 bases sitting between them. Here the CDR3 reads CASSLRFGGGSEAFF. The CDR3 bases are TGTGCCAGCAGCTTACGGTTCGGCGGAGGTTCTGAAGCTTTCTTT. The variable domain in full, with the rest retrieved from reference TRBV7-8 and TRBJ1-1, is GAGVSQSPRYKVAKRGQDVALRCDPISGHVSLFWYQQALGQGPEFLTYFQNEAQLDKSGLPSDRFFAERPEGSVSTLKIQRTQQEDSAVYLCASSLRFGGGSEAFFGQGTRLTVV.

The chain uses TRBV18 and TRBJ2-7; 8 positions agree with TRBD1. V was pared by 8 bases and J by 0 bases, with 6 bases of the junction left unmatched. The V gene's germline CDR1 is KGHSH and CDR2 LQKENI. The CDR3 sequence is 14 residues long. CDR3 protein: CASTVTGGSYEQYF. The DNA for the CDR3 is TGTGCCAGCACAGTAACAGGGGGCTCCTACGAGCAGTACTTC.

V gene TRBV7-3 combines with J gene TRBJ2-1, with 9 bases identical to TRBD1. The CDR3 contains 14 residues. CDR1 SGHTA and CDR2 FQGTGA come from the germline V gene. The ends lost 6 bases at V and 4 bases at J; junction bases unmatched: 4. This CDR3 reads CASRQGQGYNEQFF. The CDR3, as DNA: TGTGCCAGCAGACAGGGACAGGGATACAATGAGCAGTTCTTC.

The V call is TRBV29-1, the J call TRBJ1-1; D gene uncertain. The CDR3 totals 13 residues. Germline values: CDR1 SQVTM, CDR2 ANQGSEA. V was cut by 3 bases and J by 1 base, with 9 bases left in between. CDR3 region: CSVDRGPNTEAFF. The CDR3 bases are TGCAGCGTTGACCGGGGTCCGAACACTGAAGCTTTCTTT. Variable domain in full (rest from reference TRBV29-1 and TRBJ1-1): SAVISQKPSRDICQRGTSLTIQCQVDSQVTMMFWYRQQPGQSLTLIATANQGSEATYESGFVIDKFPISRPNLTFSTLTVSNMSPEDSSIYLCSVDRGPNTEAFFGQGTRLTVV.

The CDR3 here is CASSRGTSGEETQYF. In DNA, the CDR3 is TGTGCCAGCTCACGGGGGACTAGCGGGGAAGAGACCCAGTACTTC. The chain is built from TRBV18 and TRBJ2-5; 13 bases agree with TRBD2. The J segment lost 3 bases and the V segment lost 4 bases, leaving 2 bases of the junction unmatched. Germline CDR1 is KGHSH and CDR2 is LQKENI. This CDR3 contains 15 residues.

The chain joins TRBV7-2 to TRBJ2-3; TRBD1 might be the D (6 bases). Germline V CDR1 and CDR2: SGHTA, FQGNSA. The CDR3 totals 16 residues. Trimming removed 5 bases from V and 8 bases from J, with 23 bases in between. CDR3 amino acids: CASSLDSTPPTGTQYF. The DNA of the CDR3 is TGTGCCAGCAGCCTGGACAGTACACCCCCCACGGGTACGCAGTATTTT.

V usage is TRBV7-8 and J usage is TRBJ2-3; 14 nucleotides align to TRBD2. The V and J ends lost 2 bases and 4 bases, in that order; junction bases with no gene match: 8. The CDR3 is made up of 18 amino acids. Germline loops: CDR1 SGHVS, CDR2 FQNEAQ. CDR3 region: CASSLTGLAGAGADTQYF. The CDR3 DNA is TGTGCCAGCAGCTTAACGGGACTAGCGGGGGCAGGGGCAGATACGCAGTATTTT.

This rearrangement joins TRBV7-9 to TRBJ2-6; 8 nucleotides match TRBD1. Germline lookup yields CDR1 SEHNR and CDR2 FQNEAQ (reference sequence). Unmatched junction bases numbered 3, after V lost 5 bases and J lost 3 bases. The CDR3 extends over 15 amino acids. Here the CDR3 reads CASSRTGGGANVLTF. DNA for the CDR3: TGTGCCAGCAGCCGAACAGGGGGTGGGGCCAACGTCCTGACTTTC.

The chain uses TRBV21-1 and TRBJ1-2; TRBD1 is the table's D call, not checked against the DNA. TRBV21-1 corresponds to a pseudogene. The CDR3 covers 13 residues. The CDR3 sequence is CASIDRTRLGYTF. CDR3 DNA: TGTGCCAGCATCGACAGGACGAGGCTTGGCTACACCTTC.

This clone was seen a handful of times. The gene calls are TRBV29-1 and TRBJ1-4; D gene ambiguous. V gave up 8 bases and J gave up 8 bases, with 12 bases separating them. Germline V gene sequence: CDR1 SQVTM, CDR2 ANQGSEA. The CDR3 runs 11 residues. CDR3 coding DNA: TGCAGCCTCGGACGAGGGGAAAAACTGTTTTTT. Translating it yields CSLGRGEKLFF.

The rearrangement joins TRBV5-1 to TRBJ1-1, with D hard to call. The CDR3 loop spans 13 amino acids. Germline V gene sequence: CDR1 SGHRS, CDR2 YFSETQ. V lost 2 bases and J lost 1, with 6 bases in between. CDR3 amino acids: CASSLQTNTEAFF. The CDR3 DNA sequence: TGCGCCAGCAGCTTACAGACGAACACTGAAGCTTTCTTT.